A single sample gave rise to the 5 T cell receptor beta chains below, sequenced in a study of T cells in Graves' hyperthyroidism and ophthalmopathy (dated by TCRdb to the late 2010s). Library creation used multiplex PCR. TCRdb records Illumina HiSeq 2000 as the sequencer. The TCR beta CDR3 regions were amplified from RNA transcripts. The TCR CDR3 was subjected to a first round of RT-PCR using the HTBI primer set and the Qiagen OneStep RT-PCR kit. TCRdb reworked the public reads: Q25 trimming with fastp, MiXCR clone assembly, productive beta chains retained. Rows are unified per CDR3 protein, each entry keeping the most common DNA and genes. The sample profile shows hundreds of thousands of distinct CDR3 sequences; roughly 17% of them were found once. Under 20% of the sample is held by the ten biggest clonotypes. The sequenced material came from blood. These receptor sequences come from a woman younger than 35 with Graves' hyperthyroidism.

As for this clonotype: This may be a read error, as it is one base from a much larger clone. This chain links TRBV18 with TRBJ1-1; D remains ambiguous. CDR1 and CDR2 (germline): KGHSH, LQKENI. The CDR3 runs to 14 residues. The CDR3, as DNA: TGTGCCAGCTCACCCGACATTTCGAACACTGAAGGTTTCTTT. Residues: CASSPDISNTEGFF.

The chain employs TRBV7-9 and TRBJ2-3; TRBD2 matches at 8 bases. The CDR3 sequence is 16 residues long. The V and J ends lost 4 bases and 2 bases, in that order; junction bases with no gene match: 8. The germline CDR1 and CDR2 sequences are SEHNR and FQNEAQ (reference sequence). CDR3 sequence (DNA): TGTGCCAGCAGCTCAGGGACTAGGCCCTACACAGATACGCAGTATTTT. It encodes CASSSGTRPYTDTQYF. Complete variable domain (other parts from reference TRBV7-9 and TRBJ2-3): DTGVSQNPRHKITKRGQNVTFRCDPISEHNRLYWYRQTLGQGPEFLTYFQNEAQLEKSRLLSDRFSAERPKGSFSTLEIQRTEQGDSAMYLCASSSGTRPYTDTQYFGPGTRLTVL.

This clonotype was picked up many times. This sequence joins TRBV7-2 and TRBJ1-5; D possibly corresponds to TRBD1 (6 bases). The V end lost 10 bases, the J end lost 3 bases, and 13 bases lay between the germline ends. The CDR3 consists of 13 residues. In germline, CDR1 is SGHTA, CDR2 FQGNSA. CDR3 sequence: CATSQGNNQPQHF. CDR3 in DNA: TGTGCCACGTCACAGGGAAACAATCAGCCCCAGCATTTT.

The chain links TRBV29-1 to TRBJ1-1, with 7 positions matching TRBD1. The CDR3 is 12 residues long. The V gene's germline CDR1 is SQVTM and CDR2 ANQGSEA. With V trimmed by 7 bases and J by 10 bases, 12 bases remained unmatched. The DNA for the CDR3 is TGCAGCGCCCAGATTGACAGGGCTGGAGCTTTCTTT. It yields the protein CSAQIDRAGAFF.

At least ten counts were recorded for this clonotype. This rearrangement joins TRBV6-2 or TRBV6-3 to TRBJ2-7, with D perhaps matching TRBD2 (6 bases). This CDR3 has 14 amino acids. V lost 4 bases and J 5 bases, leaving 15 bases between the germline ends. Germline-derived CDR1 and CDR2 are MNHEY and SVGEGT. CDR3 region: CASSSRLGGDEQYF. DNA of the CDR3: TGTGCCAGCAGTTCCCGACTAGGAGGGGACGAGCAGTACTTC.